These 27 T cell receptor beta chains came from one sample sequenced in a study of Graves' ophthalmopathy and Graves' hyperthyroidism. RNA transcripts provided the template for amplifying TCR beta CDR3 regions. A first-round RT-PCR used HTBI primers, followed by a second-round multiplex PCR. TCRdb ran MiXCR on the multiplex PCR reads and lists one entry per CDR3 protein. Of almost 750,000 distinct CDR3 sequences in the sample, 40% were seen once. The sequenced sample consisted of peripheral blood. The receptors were gathered from an adult man with Graves' ophthalmopathy.

This sequence joins TRBV19 and TRBJ1-5; D is possibly TRBD1 (6 bases). This CDR3 comprises 16 residues. Between the trimmed V and J ends, which lost 3 bases and 1 base, there was a span of 13 bases. CDR1 and CDR2 (germline): LNHDA, SQIVND (reference sequence). CDR3 bases: TGTGCCAGTAGTATCTCCCACAGGGAGAGCAATCAGCCCCAGCATTTT. It codes for CASSISHRESNQPQHF.

The V and J genes are TRBV12-3 or TRBV12-4 and TRBJ1-2; D unclear. This CDR3 contains 15 residues. Trimming removed 2 bases at V and 2 bases at J, with 12 bases between. CDR3 DNA: TGTGCCAGCAGTTTATTCGCTCGCGTGAACTATGGCTACACCTTC. Protein product: CASSLFARVNYGYTF.

On this clonotype: A much larger clone lies one base from this, so it may be a read error. The chain recombines TRBV2 with TRBJ1-4; D is undetermined. Germline V gene lookup returns CDR1 SNHLY and CDR2 FYNNEI. This CDR3 region has 14 residues. V was cut by 4 bases and J by 7 bases, with 13 bases left in between. The CDR3 bases are TGTGCCAGCAGTGGACCCGGGGTGGGTGAAAAACTGTTTTTT. As protein: CASSGPGVGEKLFF. The whole variable domain, filled in from reference TRBV2 and TRBJ1-4, reads EPEVTQTPSHQVTQMGQEVILRCVPISNHLYFYWYRQILGQKVEFLVSFYNNEISEKSEIFDDQFSVERPDGSNFTLKIRSTKLEDSAMYFCASSGPGVGEKLFFGSGTQLSVL.

The chain has TRBV6-1 and TRBJ1-1; no definite D call. This CDR3 contains 14 residues. Germline assignment: CDR1 MNHNS and CDR2 SASEGT. V dropped 7 bases and J dropped 0 bases, with 12 bases sitting between them. The CDR3 protein is CASTVTEMNTEAFF. CDR3 bases: TGTGCCAGCACTGTTACAGAGATGAACACTGAAGCTTTCTTT.

The chain links TRBV6-5 to TRBJ1-6, with unresolved D. Germline V lookup: CDR1 MNHEY, CDR2 SVGAGI. The V gene lost 6 bases and the J gene lost 0 bases, with 15 bases spanning the gap. The CDR3 loop spans 17 amino acids. The CDR3 DNA reads as TGTGCCAGCAGCCGTGGGGTTGTAAGCTCCTATAATTCACCCCTCCACTTT. It codes for CASSRGVVSSYNSPLHF.

A word on this clonotype: No conserved phenylalanine or tryptophan is present at the end of the CDR3, so a read error is the likely explanation. This chain uses TRBV2 with TRBJ1-2; the match to TRBD1 covers 8 bases. The CDR3 covers 13 residues. Trimming at V came to 4 bases and at J to 4 bases, leaving 2 bases not matched to a gene. Germline V lookup: CDR1 SNHLY, CDR2 FYNNEI. The CDR3 coding sequence is TGTGCCAGCAGTGCAGGGGGCGGCTATGGCTACACCCTC. It codes for CASSAGGGYGYTL.

This chain connects TRBV19 to TRBJ1-2; D not resolved. The V end lost 5 bases, the J end lost 7 bases, and 14 bases lay between the germline ends. This CDR3 is built from 13 residues. Germline CDR1 is LNHDA and CDR2 is SQIVND (reference sequence). CDR3 amino acids: CASSPDLGTGYTF. The CDR3 DNA follows: TGTGCCAGTAGTCCCGATCTGGGTACTGGCTACACCTTC.

This clonotype was observed a few times. The chain recombines TRBV20-1 with TRBJ1-4; TRBD1 matches at 10 bases. Trimming removed 6 bases from V and 8 bases from J; junction bases left unmatched: 6. The CDR3 extends over 13 amino acids. The germline CDR1 and CDR2 sequences are DFQATT and SNEGSKA (reference sequence). For the CDR3, the DNA is TGCAGTGCCAGACAGGGGGCGCAAGAAAAACTGTTTTTT. Translating it yields CSARQGAQEKLFF.

This chain uses TRBV10-3 with TRBJ1-1; D not resolved. V dropped 4 bases and J dropped 0 bases, with 12 bases sitting between them. There are 15 residues in the CDR3. Per germline, CDR1 ENHRY and CDR2 SYGVKD. In DNA form, the CDR3 reads TGTGCCATCAGTGCTTGGAGGACTCTGAACACTGAAGCTTTCTTT. It translates to CAISAWRTLNTEAFF.

The CDR3 DNA follows: TGTGCCACCAGTGAGGGTAGCAATCAGCCCCAGCATTTT. The encoded protein is CATSEGSNQPQHF. The chain joins TRBV24-1 to TRBJ1-5; D not resolved. Germline CDR1 KGHDR, CDR2 SFDVKD. The V and J ends lost 4 bases and 0 bases respectively, with 3 bases between them. The CDR3 is 13 residues long.

The gene calls are TRBV9 and TRBJ2-5, with a tentative D call TRBD1 (6 bases). Trimming left V 3 bases short and J 0 bases short, with 12 bases between. CDR3 length: 15 residues. CDR1 is SGDLS and CDR2 is YYNGEE in the germline V gene. The CDR3 DNA reads as TGTGCCAGCAGCGCCTTGGGGGCATACCAAGAGACCCAGTACTTC. Protein: CASSALGAYQETQYF.

Regarding this clonotype: This may arise from a read error, as a much more abundant clone is one base away. CDR3 sequence: CAISHEETQYF. The CDR3 coding sequence is TGTGCCATCAGCCATGAAGAGACCCAGTACTTC. The gene calls are TRBV10-3 and TRBJ2-5; D gene ambiguous. CDR1 and CDR2 from the germline V gene are ENHRY and SYGVKD. This CDR3 spans 11 amino acids. The ends were cut back, 6 bases at V and 3 bases at J, with 5 bases in the middle.

This clonotype was seen a few times. This chain joins TRBV25-1 and TRBJ1-1, with D uncertain. CDR1 and CDR2 (germline): MGHDK, SYGVNS. Trimming took off 3 bases at V and 5 bases at J, with 19 bases between the two ends. The CDR3 is made up of 16 amino acids. CDR3 sequence: CASSDSAGELQTEAFF. CDR3 sequence (DNA): TGTGCCAGCAGTGATAGTGCCGGGGAGCTGCAGACTGAAGCTTTCTTT.

The CDR3 spells CASSLDSRQGHNSPLHF. As DNA, the CDR3 is TGTGCCAGCAGCTTAGATTCTCGACAGGGACATAATTCACCCCTCCACTTT. The V call is TRBV7-3, the J call TRBJ1-6, with 7 bases aligning to TRBD1. The CDR3 has 17 amino acids. Trimming removed 2 bases from V and 5 bases from J; junction bases left unmatched: 9. Germline CDR1 reads SGHTA; CDR2 reads FQGTGA.

This clonotype was seen at least ten times. The rearrangement links TRBV2 to TRBJ2-5, with D maybe TRBD2 (6 bases). V was trimmed by 11 bases and J by 1 base, leaving 8 bases between them. The CDR3 has 11 amino acids. CDR1 is SNHLY, CDR2 FYNNEI, per germline. CDR3: CAGGAQETQYF. For the CDR3, the DNA is TGTGCCGGAGGGGCCCAAGAGACCCAGTACTTC.

The chain employs TRBV9 and TRBJ2-7; 7 bases map to TRBD2. Germline CDR1 SGDLS, CDR2 YYNGEE. Trimming cost V 0 bases and J 0 bases; bases outside gene matches: 3. This CDR3 region has 15 residues. The CDR3: CASSVDGRSSYEQYF. The CDR3 DNA reads as TGTGCCAGCAGCGTAGACGGGAGGAGCTCCTACGAGCAGTACTTC.

V usage is TRBV7-2 and J usage is TRBJ1-4, with a tentative D call TRBD1 (5 bases). The V end lost 5 bases, the J end lost 8 bases, and 18 bases lay between the germline ends. The germline gives CDR1 SGHTA, CDR2 FQGNSA. The CDR3 spans 15 residues. The CDR3 loop is CASSLPRAGEEKLFF. The DNA of the CDR3 is TGTGCCAGCAGCCTCCCCCGGGCGGGGGAAGAAAAACTGTTTTTT.

This chain uses TRBV20-1 with TRBJ1-6, with D possibly matching TRBD1 (5 bases). CDR3 size: 15 residues. The V end lost 0 bases, the J end lost 2 bases, and 8 bases lay between the germline ends. The germline V gene has CDR1 DFQATT and CDR2 SNEGSKA (reference sequence). In DNA, the CDR3 is TGCAGTGCTAGAGAATCAGGGCCCTATAATTCACCCCTCCACTTT. Its translation is CSARESGPYNSPLHF.

The chain uses TRBV2 and TRBJ2-2, with D uncertain. The V gene lost 5 bases and the J gene lost 8 bases, with 9 bases spanning the gap. The CDR3 length is 12 residues. Germline loops: CDR1 SNHLY, CDR2 FYNNEI. CDR3 amino acids: CASSLMPGELFF. CDR3 in DNA: TGTGCCAGCAGTTTAATGCCAGGGGAGCTGTTTTTT.

The CDR3 is CATTGTVLYEQYF. CDR3 DNA sequence: TGTGCCACGACCGGGACAGTCCTCTACGAGCAGTACTTC. The V and J genes are TRBV10-3 and TRBJ2-7, with TRBD1 matching over 7 bases. The CDR3 length is 13 residues. J was trimmed by 3 bases and V by 10 bases; bases with no gene match: 9. Germline V gene data show CDR1 as ENHRY and CDR2 as SYGVKD.

This clonotype was picked up a small number of times. The chain combines TRBV20-1 with TRBJ2-5, with D maybe TRBD2 (5 bases). The V end lost 6 bases, the J end lost 2 bases, and 13 bases lay between the germline ends. There are 13 residues in the CDR3. Germline lookup yields CDR1 DFQATT and CDR2 SNEGSKA (reference sequence). CDR3 in amino acids: CSAKQSGQETQYF. CDR3 DNA sequence: TGCAGTGCCAAACAGAGCGGACAAGAGACCCAGTACTTC.

The chain couples TRBV10-3 to TRBJ2-7; D may match TRBD1 or TRBD2 (5 bases each). CDR1 is ENHRY and CDR2 is SYGVKD in the germline V gene. Trimming left V 10 bases short and J 1 base short, with 29 bases between. The CDR3 contains 18 residues. The CDR3 nucleotides read TGTGCCAGCAGACGCAAGCCGCCGGGACCGAGCTTGTCCTACGAGCAGTACTTC. Protein: CASRRKPPGPSLSYEQYF.

The chain combines TRBV6-5 with TRBJ2-7, with 8 bases aligning to TRBD1. Trimming removed 0 bases from V and 6 bases from J; junction bases left unmatched: 16. CDR3 length equals 18 residues. CDR1 is MNHEY and CDR2 is SVGAGI in the germline V gene. CDR3 DNA: TGTGCCAGCAGTTACTCGTTTGGGGGACCGGGACAGGTTAGCGAGCAGTACTTC. This gives the protein CASSYSFGGPGQVSEQYF.

The V call is TRBV19, the J call TRBJ2-5; TRBD2 matches at 11 bases. Per germline, CDR1 LNHDA and CDR2 SQIVND (reference sequence). The CDR3 covers 15 residues. With V trimmed by 7 bases and J by 5 bases, 9 bases remained unmatched. CDR3 nucleotides: TGTGCCAGTATTTCAGTAGCGGGGGGGATGGAGACCCAGTACTTC. Translating gives CASISVAGGMETQYF.

This clonotype was counted only a few times. The genes are TRBV5-6 and TRBJ1-2, with a weak D call TRBD1 (6 bases). CDR1 and CDR2 (germline): SGHDT, YYEEEE. The CDR3 has 13 residues. V was clipped by 7 bases and J by 4 bases, with 14 bases between them. CDR3 DNA sequence: TGTGCCAGCGGACTAGGGACACCCTATGGCTACACCTTC. It yields the protein CASGLGTPYGYTF.

The J gene is TRBJ2-7, the V gene TRBV11-1; D is perhaps TRBD1 (6 bases). There are 19 residues in the CDR3. Deletions cut 3 bases from V and 1 base from J, with 25 bases between. Germline V gives CDR1 SGHAT, CDR2 FQDESV (reference sequence). CDR3 protein: CASSLPDSSVLSFSYEQYF. CDR3 nucleotide sequence: TGTGCCAGCAGCTTGCCGGACAGTTCGGTTTTGTCTTTTTCCTACGAGCAGTACTTC.

Ten or more counts support this clonotype. This chain links TRBV11-2 with TRBJ1-5; D ambiguous. This CDR3 spans 14 amino acids. CDR1 SGHAT and CDR2 FQNNGV come from the germline V gene. V was clipped by 5 bases and J by 7 bases, with 15 bases between them. The CDR3 region is CASSADGREQPQHF. Written as DNA, the CDR3 is TGTGCCAGCAGCGCGGACGGCCGTGAACAGCCCCAGCATTTT. The full variable domain, in which reference TRBV11-2 and TRBJ1-5 provide the parts outside the CDR3, is EAGVAQSPRYKIIEKRQSVAFWCNPISGHATLYWYQQILGQGPKLLIQFQNNGVVDDSQLPKDRFSAERLKGVDSTLKIQPAKLEDSAVYLCASSADGREQPQHFGDGTRLSIL.